These 27 T cell receptor beta chains originate from one sample sequenced in a study of blood T cells in healthy people across ages. Through a sample-barcoded 5' primer and a J-beta primer mix, a second PCR was run for about 6 to 11 cycles. A single record per CDR3 protein comes from TCRdb applying MiXCR to the 5' RACE reads. The repertoire includes approximately 490,000 distinct CDR3 sequences, around 24% of them detected once, and roughly 9% sits in the top ten. These data also featured in a second study, about T cells of mothers and their children.

Sequenced sample: blood. These TCRs come from a boy between 5 and 17 years old in good health.

The chain employs TRBV6-1 and TRBJ2-4; perhaps TRBD1 as D (6 bases). Germline V lookup: CDR1 MNHNS, CDR2 SASEGT. V was clipped by 1 base and J by 10 bases, with 8 bases between them. This CDR3 is built from 12 residues. The CDR3 here is CASSEGDTIQYF. The CDR3 DNA sequence: TGTGCCAGCAGTGAAGGGGACACTATTCAGTACTTC.

The V call is TRBV20-1, the J call TRBJ2-5; no definite D call. V lost 5 bases and J 5 bases, leaving 15 bases between the germline ends. Germline loops: CDR1 DFQATT, CDR2 SNEGSKA (reference sequence). The CDR3 contains 13 residues. The DNA for the CDR3 is TGCAGTGCTCCCGAATGGACGCTGGAGACCCAGTACTTC. Translated, it gives CSAPEWTLETQYF.

This chain links TRBV5-1 with TRBJ2-3, with TRBD1 matching over 7 bases. Germline V gene lookup returns CDR1 SGHRS and CDR2 YFSETQ. Trimming took 0 bases from V and 1 from J; bases not matched to a gene: 2. This CDR3 has 15 residues. The CDR3 bases are TGCGCCAGCAGCTTGGATGGGACAGGCACAGATACGCAGTATTTT. Translation: CASSLDGTGTDTQYF.

This clonotype was detected a few times. The chain uses TRBV4-3 and TRBJ2-2, with TRBD1 matching over 7 bases. V was pared by 0 bases and J by 7 bases, with 8 bases of the junction left unmatched. CDR3 length equals 16 residues. Germline lookup yields CDR1 LGHNA and CDR2 YSLEER. The CDR3: CASSQDRLGGDGELFF. The DNA for the CDR3 is TGCGCCAGCAGCCAAGATCGGCTAGGGGGCGACGGGGAGCTGTTTTTT.

This clonotype appeared a few times. The chain carries TRBV4-2 and TRBJ2-7, with a possible D match to TRBD2 (6 bases). Trimming shortened V by 3 bases and J by 3 bases, and 27 bases separated the two germline ends. Germline loops: CDR1 LGHNA, CDR2 YNFKEQ. CDR3 size: 19 residues. The CDR3: CASSHRPSIRGGDFYEQYF. CDR3 sequence (DNA): TGTGCCAGCAGCCATCGGCCTTCGATTAGAGGAGGGGACTTCTACGAGCAGTACTTC.

CDR3 sequence reads: CASRDLQGGELFF. CDR3 sequence (DNA): TGTGCCAGCCGCGATCTGCAAGGCGGGGAGCTGTTTTTT. The chain recombines TRBV28 with TRBJ2-2, with no clear D. V shed 8 bases and J shed 7 bases, with 14 bases lying between them. The V gene's germline CDR1 is MDHEN and CDR2 SYDVKM. The length of the CDR3 is 13 residues.

This clonotype was seen a handful of times. Compared with germline, one end of the junction differs, possibly owing to a read error. The V call is TRBV11-3, the J call TRBJ2-1; unclear D gene. From germline, CDR1 is SGHNT and CDR2 YENEEA. This CDR3 is built from 14 residues. CDR3 residues: CASNLSGSHNEQFF. As DNA, the CDR3 is TGTGCCAGCAACTTGTCAGGCTCCCACAATGAGCAGTTCTTC.

This rearrangement joins TRBV6-1 to TRBJ2-1, with 9 positions matching TRBD2. This CDR3 is built from 15 residues. Germline V gene data show CDR1 as MNHNS and CDR2 as SASEGT. Trimming took 4 bases from V and 2 from J; bases not matched to a gene: 3. CDR3 amino acids: CASSAAGGTYNEQFF. CDR3 coding DNA: TGTGCCAGCAGTGCAGCGGGGGGAACCTACAATGAGCAGTTCTTC.

Of note for this clonotype: A much bigger clone sits one base away, suggesting this may be a read error. The chain combines TRBV19 with TRBJ1-2; D call uncertain. The CDR3 contains 11 residues. CDR1 is LNHDA and CDR2 is SQIVND in the germline V gene (reference sequence). V lost 10 bases to trimming and J lost 2 bases, with 8 bases between them. The CDR3 DNA reads TGTGCCACCACGGACAACTATGGCTACACCTTC. Protein: CATTDNYGYTF.

The table lists this clonotype with a few counts. The rearrangement joins TRBV5-4 to TRBJ2-7; perhaps TRBD2 as D (6 bases). Trimming removed 1 base from V and 6 bases from J, with 14 bases in between. Germline assignment: CDR1 SGHNT and CDR2 YYREEE (reference sequence). The CDR3 runs to 14 residues. CDR3 amino acids: CASSLNAGTFEQYF. The CDR3 nucleotides read TGTGCCAGCAGCTTGAATGCAGGGACTTTCGAGCAGTACTTC.

This chain links TRBV7-9 with TRBJ1-6; possibly TRBD1 for D (5 bases). This CDR3 contains 16 residues. Germline values: CDR1 SEHNR, CDR2 FQNEAQ (reference sequence). The V end lost 0 bases, the J end lost 9 bases, and 15 bases lay between the germline ends. The chain's CDR3 is CASSLAGGGLISPLHF. In DNA form, the CDR3 reads TGTGCCAGCAGCTTAGCCGGGGGAGGGCTGATTTCACCCCTCCACTTT.

The J gene is TRBJ1-1, the V gene TRBV6-2 or TRBV6-3; D remains ambiguous. The germline gives CDR1 MNHEY, CDR2 SVGEGT. V was cut by 1 base and J by 1 base, with 10 bases left in between. The CDR3 totals 15 residues. CDR3 region: CASSYLARRNTEAFF. CDR3 in DNA: TGTGCCAGCAGTTACTTGGCCAGAAGGAACACTGAAGCTTTCTTT.

This clonotype showed up just a few times. V usage is TRBV7-9 and J usage is TRBJ2-5; D possibly corresponds to TRBD2 (5 bases). The J call may be incorrect, as the DNA end agrees better with TRBJ2-7. The germline V gene encodes CDR1 SEHNR and CDR2 FQNEAQ (reference sequence). The length of the CDR3 is 13 residues. The CDR3 spells CASSFPGLYEQYF. The CDR3 DNA sequence: TGTGCCAGCAGCTTCCCCGGACTTTACGAGCAGTACTTC.

This clonotype has a handful of counts. The V call is TRBV5-6, the J call TRBJ2-3, with D unresolved. Germline V gene data show CDR1 as SGHDT and CDR2 as YYEEEE. V was trimmed by 2 bases and J by 8 bases, leaving 9 bases between them. The CDR3 is 12 residues long. The CDR3 DNA reads TGTGCCAGCAGCTTCTCCCCGATTACGCAGTATTTT. Amino acids: CASSFSPITQYF.

This clonotype came up a few times. This chain uses TRBV9 with TRBJ2-5, with 7 bases fitting TRBD2. The germline CDR1 and CDR2 sequences are SGDLS and YYNGEE. The V gene end was trimmed by 4 bases and the J gene end by 2 bases; junction bases not matched to a gene: 11. CDR3 length: 16 amino acids. CDR3 region: CASSQTTAGSQETQYF. CDR3 bases: TGTGCCAGCAGCCAAACTACAGCGGGGAGTCAAGAGACCCAGTACTTC.

This clonotype has more than one count but fewer than ten. The chain is built from TRBV15 and TRBJ2-2, with a tentative D call TRBD2 (5 bases). V was trimmed by 1 base and J by 6 bases, leaving 9 bases between them. The CDR3 contains 14 residues. CDR1 and CDR2 from the germline V gene are LNHNV and YYDKDF (reference sequence). The CDR3: CATSRVSGAGELFF. The CDR3 coding sequence is TGTGCCACCAGCAGAGTTTCCGGGGCCGGGGAGCTGTTTTTT.

V and J are TRBV29-1 and TRBJ1-1, with D uncertain. V gave up 3 bases and J gave up 2 bases, with 19 bases separating them. This CDR3 comprises 16 residues. The germline V gene encodes CDR1 SQVTM and CDR2 ANQGSEA. CDR3 nucleotide sequence: TGCAGCGTTGATATCCTCTCCCAGTTGGTCAACACTGAAGCTTTCTTT. Residues: CSVDILSQLVNTEAFF.

The V gene is TRBV20-1, the J gene TRBJ2-5; the D gene is possibly TRBD2 (6 bases). Judging by the DNA end, TRBJ2-7 fits better; the J call may be wrong. The CDR3 runs 16 residues. The germline CDR1 and CDR2 sequences are DFQATT and SNEGSKA (reference sequence). CDR3 bases: TGCAGTGCTAGAGTGGGAAGCGGAGGGAGCTCCTACGAGCAGTACTTC. Translating gives CSARVGSGGSSYEQYF.

This clonotype has only a few counts. The chain has TRBV7-2 and TRBJ1-1; tentatively, D is TRBD1 (5 bases). CDR3 length equals 14 residues. The V gene's germline CDR1 is SGHTA and CDR2 FQGNSA. The germline V and J ends were trimmed by 4 bases and 3 bases, with 12 bases remaining between them. The CDR3 loop is CASSSDRAYTEAFF. DNA for the CDR3: TGTGCCAGCAGCTCTGACAGAGCTTACACTGAAGCTTTCTTT.

The chain employs TRBV7-8 and TRBJ1-2; TRBD1 matches at 7 bases. CDR1 and CDR2 from the germline V gene are SGHVS and FQNEAQ. The CDR3 spans 13 residues. The J segment lost 8 bases and the V segment lost 4 bases, leaving 7 bases of the junction unmatched. This CDR3 reads CASSSRTGLGYTF. CDR3 nucleotides: TGTGCCAGCAGCTCTCGGACAGGTCTGGGCTACACCTTC.

The V and J genes are TRBV5-1 and TRBJ2-1, with a possible D match to TRBD2 (7 bases). The germline V and J ends were trimmed by 0 bases and 1 base, with 11 bases remaining between them. This CDR3 spans 16 amino acids. In germline, CDR1 is SGHRS, CDR2 YFSETQ. CDR3 nucleotides: TGCGCCAGCAGCTTGGAGGGGGGGCGATCCTACAATGAGCAGTTCTTC. It translates to CASSLEGGRSYNEQFF.

This clonotype was observed at least ten times. The CDR3 reads CASSFPTSGEETQYF. The CDR3 region has the DNA TGTGCCAGCAGCTTTCCGACTAGCGGGGAAGAGACCCAGTACTTC. The genes are TRBV7-9 and TRBJ2-5, with 11 bases aligning to TRBD2. This CDR3 region has 15 residues. Germline V gene lookup returns CDR1 SEHNR and CDR2 FQNEAQ (reference sequence). V lost 3 bases to trimming and J lost 3 bases; unmatched junction nucleotides: 3.

This clonotype was seen many times. The chain combines TRBV7-9 with TRBJ2-1; D tentatively reads TRBD1 or TRBD2 (5 bases each). Between the trimmed V and J ends, which lost 5 bases and 3 bases, there was a span of 20 bases. The CDR3 loop spans 17 amino acids. Looked up from germline, CDR1 is SEHNR and CDR2 is FQNEAQ (reference sequence). CDR3 bases: TGTGCCAGCAGCCCCAGGGTTCGAGCGGAAGGCTACAATGAGCAGTTCTTC. This codes for CASSPRVRAEGYNEQFF.

This clonotype was picked up many times. The V and J genes are TRBV27 and TRBJ2-7; the match to TRBD2 covers 7 bases. The CDR3 length is 14 residues. The germline V gene encodes CDR1 MNHEY and CDR2 SMNVEV (reference sequence). The J segment lost 1 base and the V segment lost 2 bases, leaving 2 bases of the junction unmatched. The CDR3 loop reads CASSLPGGSYEQYF. The CDR3 bases are TGTGCCAGCAGTTTACCGGGGGGATCCTACGAGCAGTACTTC.

Only a few counts were recorded for this clonotype. V gene TRBV20-1 combines with J gene TRBJ2-7; D might be TRBD1 (6 bases). Trimming left V 1 base short and J 6 bases short, with 16 bases between. The germline gives CDR1 DFQATT, CDR2 SNEGSKA (reference sequence). The CDR3 spans 14 residues. For the CDR3, the DNA is TGCAGTGCTAGAGCTCGACAGGTGGATCGCGAGCAGTACTTC. Its translation is CSARARQVDREQYF.

This clonotype was picked up many times. The chain is built from TRBV12-3 or TRBV12-4 and TRBJ2-5, with D possibly matching TRBD1 (6 bases). Trimming stripped 3 bases from V and 0 bases from J, with 14 bases between. The CDR3 runs 16 residues. The CDR3 nucleotides read TGTGCCAGCAGTTTGGGCAGGGGAGAGGACCAAGAGACCCAGTACTTC. Translating gives CASSLGRGEDQETQYF.

The chain links TRBV4-3 to TRBJ2-5; D is possibly TRBD1 (6 bases). The J call is in doubt because the DNA end fits TRBJ2-7 better. This CDR3 spans 16 amino acids. The germline V gene has CDR1 LGHNA and CDR2 YSLEER. CDR3: CASSQVLAQGNHEQYF. The CDR3 DNA is TGCGCCAGCAGCCAAGTGTTAGCGCAGGGGAACCACGAGCAGTACTTC.